One sample yielded the 15 T cell receptor beta chains listed below, sequenced in a study of T cells in Graves' hyperthyroidism and ophthalmopathy. TCR beta CDR3 regions were amplified from RNA. The TCR CDR3 first-round RT-PCR relied on the HTBI primer set. Using its own MiXCR run on the multiplex PCR reads, TCRdb lists one record per CDR3 protein. This sample has 200,000 to 300,000 distinct CDR3 sequences, with approximately 25% found just once. The sequenced sample was blood. These receptors were collected from a woman in her 40s with Graves' ophthalmopathy.

At least ten counts were recorded for this clonotype. The chain has TRBV7-3 and TRBJ2-7, with TRBD2 identical over 8 bases. J gave up 7 bases and V 8 bases, and 1 base lay outside the gene matches. The CDR3 runs 10 residues. Looked up from germline, CDR1 is SGHTA and CDR2 is FQGTGA. The CDR3 loop is CASPGGEQYF. Here the CDR3 DNA reads TGTGCCAGCCCGGGGGGGGAGCAGTACTTC.

This clonotype was detected many times. The rearrangement uses TRBV6-5 and TRBJ2-7; TRBD1 aligns across 8 bases. Germline trimming cut 2 bases from V and 1 base from J; bases unmatched to any gene: 13. The germline V gene encodes CDR1 MNHEY and CDR2 SVGAGI. CDR3 length equals 18 residues. The CDR3 coding sequence is TGTGCCAGCAGTTACCCGCTCCCCGCCAGGGGGCAATCCTACGAGCAGTACTTC. Protein product: CASSYPLPARGQSYEQYF.

This clonotype occurred many times. V gene TRBV11-2 combines with J gene TRBJ2-7; no clear D. The CDR3 is made up of 16 amino acids. Germline CDR1 reads SGHAT; CDR2 reads FQNNGV. V lost 1 base and J 0 bases, leaving 13 bases between the germline ends. The DNA for the CDR3 is TGTGCCAGCAGCTTAGTAAGCGCGATATACTCCTACGAGCAGTACTTC. The encoded protein is CASSLVSAIYSYEQYF.

This clonotype was counted between two and nine times. The rearrangement uses TRBV19 and TRBJ2-7; tentatively, D is TRBD1 or TRBD2 (5 bases each). CDR1 LNHDA and CDR2 SQIVND come from the germline V gene (reference sequence). V lost 7 bases, J lost 0 bases, and 16 bases lay in between. The CDR3 sequence is 15 residues long. The CDR3 DNA sequence: TGTGCCAGTACATACGGGCCAGGGAGCTCCTACGAGCAGTACTTC. It translates to CASTYGPGSSYEQYF.

The table lists this clonotype with many counts. V usage is TRBV11-2 and J usage is TRBJ2-3; D remains ambiguous. Trimming cost V 1 base and J 0 bases, with 5 bases left between them. Germline CDR1 is SGHAT and CDR2 is FQNNGV. The CDR3 is made up of 14 amino acids. For the CDR3, the DNA is TGTGCCAGCAGCTTAGTCGGAAGCACAGATACGCAGTATTTT. As protein: CASSLVGSTDTQYF.

Note on this clonotype: At one boundary the junction diverges from the germline segment, which might be a read error. The V and J genes are TRBV11-2 and TRBJ2-5; 7 nucleotides line up with TRBD1. Per the germline V gene, CDR1 is SGHAT and CDR2 is FQNNGV. The CDR3 is 14 amino acids. The CDR3 bases are TGTGTCAGCAGCGGCTCAGGGGGCCAAGAGACCCAGTACTTC. Translating gives CVSSGSGGQETQYF.

Remarks on this clonotype: Germline is not matched at one junction end, which may reflect a read error. This chain connects TRBV28 to TRBJ1-1; D is perhaps TRBD1 (5 bases). The CDR3 is 15 residues long. Germline CDR1 is MDHEN and CDR2 is SYDVKM. In DNA, the CDR3 is TGTGCCAGCAGTCTAACCCTCCCCGGGACGGATATCCCCCGTTTT. Translated, it gives CASSLTLPGTDIPRF.

This clonotype was counted many times. The J gene is TRBJ2-5, the V gene TRBV20-1; D uncertain. Germline-derived CDR1 and CDR2 are DFQATT and SNEGSKA (reference sequence). Deletions cut 3 bases from V and 5 bases from J, with 19 bases between. The CDR3 extends over 15 amino acids. In nucleotides, the CDR3 is TGCAGTGCTAGCCCCGGACGCTGGAGTGGGGAGACCCAGTACTTC. This encodes CSASPGRWSGETQYF.

This sequence joins TRBV27 and TRBJ2-7, with 10 bases fitting TRBD2. CDR3 length equals 17 residues. The V gene's germline CDR1 is MNHEY and CDR2 SMNVEV (reference sequence). Unmatched junction bases numbered 14, after V lost 5 bases and J lost 4 bases. The CDR3 coding sequence is TGTGCCAGCAGTATACGACCCACTGGGACTAGCGTTTACGAGCAGTACTTC. Translated: CASSIRPTGTSVYEQYF.

CDR3 sequence (DNA): TGTGCCAGCAGTGAGCTACCGGGACTTAACACTGAAGCTTTCTTT. Protein: CASSELPGLNTEAFF. The J gene is TRBJ1-1, the V gene TRBV28, with D possibly being TRBD1 (5 bases). The CDR3 contains 15 residues. Germline loops: CDR1 MDHEN, CDR2 SYDVKM. V was cut by 5 bases and J by 2 bases, with 15 bases left in between.

This chain links TRBV30 with TRBJ1-3; D call uncertain. CDR1 is GTSNPN and CDR2 is SVGIG in the germline V gene (reference sequence). Trimming took off 3 bases at V and 0 bases at J, with 9 bases between the two ends. This CDR3 has 14 amino acids. CDR3 nucleotide sequence: TGTGCCTGGAGCGCTTTTATCTCTGGAAACACCATATATTTT. It translates to CAWSAFISGNTIYF.

With respect to this clonotype: One junction end does not reproduce the germline sequence, and a read error may be involved. The rearrangement links TRBV5-4 to TRBJ2-5, with 10 bases aligning to TRBD1. The CDR3 has 15 amino acids. Germline V gene data show CDR1 as SGHNT and CDR2 as YYREEE (reference sequence). CDR3 sequence reads: CASSRYTTGGGRRHF. As DNA, the CDR3 is TGTGCCAGCAGCCGCTATACGACAGGGGGCGGACGCCGGCACTTC. Full variable domain (remainder filled in from reference TRBV5-4 and TRBJ2-5): ETGVTQSPTHLIKTRGQQVTLRCSSQSGHNTVSWYQQALGQGPQFIFQYYREEENGRGNFPPRFSGLQFPNYSSELNVNALELDDSALYLCASSRYTTGGGRRHFGPGTRLLVL.

This sequence joins TRBV18 and TRBJ2-2, with 8 bases aligning to TRBD1. CDR1 is KGHSH, CDR2 LQKENI, per germline. Trimming took 4 bases from V and 2 from J; bases not matched to a gene: 9. This CDR3 spans 17 amino acids. As DNA, the CDR3 is TGTGCCAGCTCACGCCCTATTGGGACAGGAAACACCGGGGAGCTGTTTTTT. Its protein is CASSRPIGTGNTGELFF. Full variable domain (outside the CDR3, taken from reference TRBV18 and TRBJ2-2): NAGVMQNPRHLVRRRGQEARLRCSPMKGHSHVYWYRQLPEEGLKFMVYLQKENIIDESGMPKERFSAEFPKEGPSILRIQQVVRGDSAAYFCASSRPIGTGNTGELFFGEGSRLTVL.

This clonotype was counted many times. This chain's CDR3 is CASSEALLWARYGYTF. CDR3 nucleotides: TGTGCCAGCAGTGAAGCGCTTCTATGGGCACGCTATGGCTACACCTTC. The chain carries TRBV2 and TRBJ1-2; D is ambiguous. Germline loops: CDR1 SNHLY, CDR2 FYNNEI. V was cut by 0 bases and J by 4 bases, with 15 bases left in between. This CDR3 is built from 16 residues.

This clonotype has ten or more counts. Germline and junction disagree at one end, which may indicate a read error. The chain combines TRBV5-1 with TRBJ1-1; 8 positions agree with TRBD1. CDR3 length: 15 residues. Germline assignment: CDR1 SGHRS and CDR2 YFSETQ. The CDR3 is CASSLAGTGNTEAFF. The CDR3, as DNA: TGTGCCAGCAGCTTAGCAGGGACAGGGAACACTGAAGCTTTCTTT.